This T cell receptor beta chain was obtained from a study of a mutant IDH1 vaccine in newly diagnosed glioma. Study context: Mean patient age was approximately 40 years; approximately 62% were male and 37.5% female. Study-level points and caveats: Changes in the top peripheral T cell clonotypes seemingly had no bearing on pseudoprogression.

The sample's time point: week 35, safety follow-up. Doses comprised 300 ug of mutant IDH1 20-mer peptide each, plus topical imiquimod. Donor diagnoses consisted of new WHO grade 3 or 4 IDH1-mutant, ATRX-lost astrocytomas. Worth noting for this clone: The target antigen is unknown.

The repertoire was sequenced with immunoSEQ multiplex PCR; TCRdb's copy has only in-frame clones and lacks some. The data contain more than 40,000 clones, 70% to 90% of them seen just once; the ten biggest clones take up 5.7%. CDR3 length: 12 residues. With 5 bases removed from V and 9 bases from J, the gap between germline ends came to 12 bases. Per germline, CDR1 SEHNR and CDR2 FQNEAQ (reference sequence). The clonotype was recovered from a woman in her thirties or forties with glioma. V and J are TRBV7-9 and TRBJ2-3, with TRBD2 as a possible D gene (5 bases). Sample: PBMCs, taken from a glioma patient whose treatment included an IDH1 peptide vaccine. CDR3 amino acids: CASSPNGVTQYF. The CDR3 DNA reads TGTGCCAGCAGCCCGAACGGGGTAACGCAGTATTTT.